This TCR beta chain stems from a study of CD8 T cells in ankylosing spondylitis. In making TCR beta libraries, quantitative 5'-RACE with molecular barcodes was used. TCRdb re-called the 5' RACE reads through MiXCR, storing one row per CDR3 protein. The sample shows about 540,000 distinct CDR3 sequences, roughly 13% of them seen only once. Findings and caveats of the study: Eight or nine highly homologous variants formed a TCR beta motif that appeared characteristic of ankylosing spondylitis blood. Both synovial fluid and blood in reactive arthritis had previously been reported to carry some motif variants.

This CDR3 has 10 amino acids. The V gene lost 4 bases and the J gene lost 4 bases, with 5 bases spanning the gap. Germline V CDR1 and CDR2: DFQATT, SNEGSKA (reference sequence). This clonotype was observed many times. Its antigen is as yet unknown. The V and J genes are TRBV20-1 and TRBJ2-7, with D unresolved. This sequence originates from a male donor with ankylosing spondylitis. The source material was blood, either unsorted or a sorted T cell fraction (not recorded which). This chain's CDR3 is CSAKTYEQYV. CDR3 DNA: TGCAGTGCTAAAACTTACGAGCAGTACGTC.